These 13 T cell receptor beta chains were all obtained from the same sample, sequenced in a study of molecular identifiers for immune sequencing clone quantification. TCRdb passed the PCR reads through MiXCR, listing each CDR3 protein once. The sample includes approximately 630,000 distinct CDR3 sequences, approximately 24% of them seen just once. Sequenced: naive CD8+ T cells from blood, with Jurkat cell RNA spiked in. Specified subset: FACS-sorted CD8+CD4-CCR7+CD45RA+ naive T cells. These TCRs come from a human donor in good health. Some libraries in this study had Jurkat cell RNA spiked in.

This CDR3 is CASSPRVTRYEQYF. In DNA, the CDR3 is TGTGCCAGCAGCCCGCGGGTCACCCGCTACGAGCAGTACTTC. The rearrangement joins TRBV5-6 to TRBJ2-7, with D tentatively TRBD2 (5 bases). The germline gives CDR1 SGHDT, CDR2 YYEEEE. V was pared by 4 bases and J by 3 bases, with 14 bases between. The CDR3 contains 14 residues.

J is TRBJ2-7 and V is TRBV11-2; TRBD2 might be the D (6 bases). CDR1 is SGHAT and CDR2 is FQNNGV in the germline V gene. V was clipped by 8 bases and J by 2 bases, with 16 bases between them. The CDR3 loop spans 14 amino acids. The CDR3 region has the DNA TGTGCCAGCGGGGAGCGGGCTTTCCCCTACGAGCAGTACTTC. It yields the protein CASGERAFPYEQYF.

The table lists this clonotype with a count of one. CDR3 residues: CAWNPTSGYDEQFF. CDR3 nucleotide sequence: TGTGCCTGGAACCCGACTAGCGGATACGATGAGCAGTTCTTC. The chain employs TRBV30 and TRBJ2-1; 9 bases are shared with TRBD2. The J segment lost 8 bases and the V segment lost 4 bases, leaving 9 bases of the junction unmatched. Germline CDR1 reads GTSNPN; CDR2 reads SVGIG (reference sequence). The CDR3 contains 14 residues.

The chain combines TRBV4-1 with TRBJ2-3, with TRBD2 identical over 9 bases. The V and J ends lost 0 bases and 4 bases, in that order; junction bases with no gene match: 5. This CDR3 contains 16 residues. CDR1 MGHRA and CDR2 YSYEKL come from the germline V gene. Here the CDR3 DNA reads TGCGCCAGCAGCCAAGAGCGGGCGGGAGGGGCAGATACGCAGTATTTT. This gives the protein CASSQERAGGADTQYF.

About this clonotype itself: Being one base from a much bigger clone, this may be a read error. The rearrangement joins TRBV12-3 or TRBV12-4 to TRBJ2-5; D is tentatively TRBD1 or TRBD2 (5 bases each). The CDR3 runs to 14 residues. In DNA form, the CDR3 reads TGTACCAGCAGTTTTGGGGGTCGCGGCGGGACCCAGTACTTC. Translated: CTSSFGGRGGTQYF.

This clonotype has a handful of counts. This rearrangement joins TRBV2 to TRBJ1-6; D is possibly TRBD1 (6 bases). Per germline, CDR1 SNHLY and CDR2 FYNNEI. The CDR3 has 16 amino acids. Trimming cost V 6 bases and J 0 bases, with 12 bases left between them. This chain's CDR3 is CASSGQPSSYNSPLHF. The DNA of the CDR3 is TGTGCCAGCAGCGGACAGCCAAGCTCCTATAATTCACCCCTCCACTTT.

This clonotype was counted ten times or more. The chain joins TRBV9 to TRBJ1-1; a possible D gene is TRBD1 (5 bases). Trimming left V 4 bases short and J 2 bases short, with 15 bases between. CDR3 length: 15 amino acids. CDR1 and CDR2 (germline): SGDLS, YYNGEE. The CDR3, as DNA: TGTGCCAGCAGCCCTATTGGGGCGGCCAACACTGAAGCTTTCTTT. The encoded protein is CASSPIGAANTEAFF. The variable domain in full, completed from reference TRBV9 and TRBJ1-1, reads DSGVTQTPKHLITATGQRVTLRCSPRSGDLSVYWYQQSLDQGLQFLIQYYNGEERAKGNILERFSAQQFPDLHSELNLSSLELGDSALYFCASSPIGAANTEAFFGQGTRLTVV.

This clonotype has ten or more counts. V is TRBV14 and J is TRBJ2-2; the D is unclear. The CDR3 is 14 amino acids. Germline V gene sequence: CDR1 SGHDN, CDR2 FVKESK. Between the trimmed V and J ends, which lost 0 bases and 7 bases, there was a span of 9 bases. CDR3 residues: CASSQEEKGGELFF. In DNA, the CDR3 is TGTGCCAGCAGCCAAGAGGAGAAGGGCGGGGAGCTGTTTTTT.

The rearrangement uses TRBV6-6 and TRBJ2-1; TRBD2 is a possible D gene (6 bases). V was pared by 4 bases and J by 1 base, with 14 bases between. The CDR3 is made up of 16 amino acids. Germline V CDR1 and CDR2: MNHNY, SVGAGI (reference sequence). For the CDR3, the DNA is TGTGCCAGCAGTTCCCCGGGACGGGGGTCCTACAATGAGCAGTTCTTC. It yields the protein CASSSPGRGSYNEQFF.

This clonotype was recorded at least ten times. This chain joins TRBV4-3 and TRBJ1-4, with D uncertain. The V end was cut by 0 bases, the J end by 5 bases, with 16 bases between. Germline V gene data show CDR1 as LGHNA and CDR2 as YSLEER. The CDR3 sequence is 17 residues long. The CDR3 sequence: CASSQEKGWQENEKLFF. The CDR3 DNA follows: TGCGCCAGCAGCCAAGAAAAGGGTTGGCAGGAGAATGAAAAACTGTTTTTT.

As for this clonotype: A much bigger clone sits one base away, suggesting this may be a read error. The CDR3 nucleotides are TGTGCCAGCAGAAGACCCTACCATTCCACTAGCACAGATACGCAGCATTTT. Protein product: CASRRPYHSTSTDTQHF. The chain uses TRBV28 and TRBJ2-3, with D unclear. The J call could be wrong; TRBJ1-5 is a better fit for the DNA end. This CDR3 region has 17 residues. CDR1 is MDHEN, CDR2 SYDVKM, per germline.

To note about this clonotype: A much larger clone lies one base from this, so it may be a read error. The gene calls are TRBV5-6 and TRBJ2-5; 7 nucleotides match TRBD1. The CDR3 spans 14 residues. CDR1 is SGHDT, CDR2 YYEEEE, per germline. The CDR3 coding sequence is TGTGCCAGCAGCCCGGGACAGAATCAAGGGACCCAGTACTTC. It encodes CASSPGQNQGTQYF.

This clonotype was counted at least ten times. The rearrangement uses TRBV12-3 or TRBV12-4 and TRBJ1-1; no clear D. Trimming took 5 bases from V and 1 from J, leaving 8 bases between them. The CDR3 extends over 13 amino acids. The CDR3 coding sequence is TGTGCCAGCAGTACGAACAGGAACACTGAAGCTTTCTTT. Protein sequence: CASSTNRNTEAFF.